Below, 16 T cell receptor beta chains from the same sample are listed, as sequenced in a study of cytomegalovirus exposure and HLA in healthy donors. A multiplex PCR was run with 60 Vbeta primers and 13 Jbeta primers. Data came from immunoSEQ multiplex PCR; TCRdb stores just in-frame clones and leaves some out. The sample contains 150,000 to 200,000 clones, roughly 79% of which appear only once. Material: PBMCs. Every receptor here comes from a woman aged 40 to 50 in good health and CMV-seronegative.

This chain uses TRBV4-2 with TRBJ2-7; D possibly corresponds to TRBD2 (6 bases). V shed 2 bases and J shed 2 bases, with 13 bases lying between them. The germline gives CDR1 LGHNA, CDR2 YNFKEQ. The CDR3 sequence is 15 residues long. CDR3 protein: CASSQSGALTYEQYF. The DNA of the CDR3 is TGTGCCAGCAGCCAATCGGGAGCACTGACCTACGAGCAGTACTTC.

This rearrangement joins TRBV6-1 to TRBJ2-1, with a tentative D call TRBD1 (6 bases). Per the germline V gene, CDR1 is MNHNS and CDR2 is SASEGT. V was trimmed by 1 base and J by 3 bases, leaving 10 bases between them. The CDR3 has 15 amino acids. The CDR3 nucleotides are TGTGCCAGCAGTGAAGAGGGGGAGATCTACAATGAGCAGTTCTTC. This sequence encodes CASSEEGEIYNEQFF.

The chain employs TRBV6-5 and TRBJ2-5, with 11 bases that match TRBD2. The CDR3 sequence is 16 residues long. Germline CDR1 MNHEY, CDR2 SVGAGI. V trimming: 1 base; J trimming: 4 bases; junction bases outside the gene matches: 5. The CDR3 DNA reads as TGTGCCAGCAGTTACTGGAAGGGGACTAGCGGAGAGACCCAGTACTTC. Residues: CASSYWKGTSGETQYF.

The rearrangement joins TRBV28 to TRBJ1-2; D unresolved. Germline V gene lookup returns CDR1 MDHEN and CDR2 SYDVKM. Trimming took off 5 bases at V and 3 bases at J, with 16 bases between the two ends. CDR3 length: 15 amino acids. The CDR3 DNA follows: TGTGCCAGCAGTGAACGGGGAGCTCCCCACTATGGCTACACCTTC. Protein sequence: CASSERGAPHYGYTF.

The chain couples TRBV5-1 to TRBJ1-1, with D tentatively TRBD1 (5 bases). The CDR3 is 12 amino acids. Trimming cost V 10 bases and J 4 bases, with 14 bases left between them. Germline CDR1 is SGHRS and CDR2 is YFSETQ. As DNA, the CDR3 is TGCGCCGTCGTTGGGGGGGGCACTGAAGCTTTCTTT. Translation gives CAVVGGGTEAFF.

CDR3 DNA sequence: TGTGCCAGCAGTGACCCAGCGGGAGGGCCTTTAGAGACCCAGTACTTC. This codes for CASSDPAGGPLETQYF. The V call is TRBV6-4, the J call TRBJ2-5; TRBD2 agrees at 10 bases. The V and J ends lost 2 bases and 4 bases, in that order; junction bases with no gene match: 7. Germline values: CDR1 MRHNA, CDR2 SNTAGT. The CDR3 is 16 residues long.

The chain carries TRBV30 and TRBJ1-1; D is unclear. The CDR3 length is 12 residues. Trimming cost V 1 base and J 7 bases, with 10 bases left between them. Germline CDR1 reads GTSNPN; CDR2 reads SVGIG (reference sequence). CDR3 sequence: CAWSATAIEAFF. Written as DNA, the CDR3 is TGTGCCTGGAGTGCCACTGCTATTGAAGCTTTCTTT.

The chain combines TRBV6-4 with TRBJ2-3, with D possibly being TRBD2 (6 bases). The CDR3 covers 13 residues. The V end lost 2 bases, the J end lost 6 bases, and 9 bases lay between the germline ends. Germline V CDR1 and CDR2: MRHNA, SNTAGT. The CDR3 DNA reads TGTGCCAGCAGTGACGGCCTAGCGGATACGCAGTATTTT. As protein: CASSDGLADTQYF.

This clone came up a few times. This chain connects TRBV9 to TRBJ1-4, with D possibly being TRBD1 (5 bases). The germline CDR1 and CDR2 sequences are SGDLS and YYNGEE. Trimming took off 4 bases at V and 6 bases at J, with 16 bases between the two ends. The length of the CDR3 is 15 residues. The CDR3 protein is CASSPAPGADEKLFF. Written as DNA, the CDR3 is TGTGCCAGCAGCCCAGCTCCTGGGGCGGATGAAAAACTGTTTTTT.

This chain links TRBV6-5 with TRBJ2-7; D perhaps matches TRBD2 (5 bases). The length of the CDR3 is 11 residues. Germline values: CDR1 MNHEY, CDR2 SVGAGI. Deletions cut 2 bases from V and 6 bases from J, with 5 bases between. The CDR3: CASSYGSEQYF. The DNA of the CDR3 is TGTGCCAGCAGTTACGGGAGCGAGCAGTACTTC.

V usage is TRBV5-1 and J usage is TRBJ2-3; TRBD2 might be the D (6 bases). Deletions cut 3 bases from V and 1 base from J, with 12 bases between. Per germline, CDR1 SGHRS and CDR2 YFSETQ. This CDR3 region has 15 residues. The CDR3 reads CASSYGGPGTDTQYF. CDR3 nucleotide sequence: TGCGCCAGCAGCTATGGAGGGCCGGGCACAGATACGCAGTATTTT.

This chain joins TRBV7-2 and TRBJ2-1; TRBD2 is a possible D gene (6 bases). The germline V and J ends were trimmed by 4 bases and 0 bases, with 13 bases remaining between them. The CDR3 runs 16 residues. Germline lookup yields CDR1 SGHTA and CDR2 FQGNSA. The CDR3 loop reads CASSYPDGSSYNEQFF. CDR3 nucleotide sequence: TGTGCCAGCAGCTACCCGGACGGGAGCTCCTACAATGAGCAGTTCTTC.

This clone was detected a few times. The chain couples TRBV2 to TRBJ2-1; TRBD2 agrees at 14 bases. Germline V gives CDR1 SNHLY, CDR2 FYNNEI. Trimming cost V 6 bases and J 6 bases; bases outside gene matches: 4. The CDR3 consists of 15 residues. The CDR3: CASRTGTSGSNEQFF. The CDR3 nucleotides are TGTGCCAGCAGAACCGGGACTAGCGGGAGCAATGAGCAGTTCTTC.

This clone was counted a single time. The chain recombines TRBV27 with TRBJ1-2; possibly TRBD1 for D (5 bases). CDR3 length equals 13 residues. V gave up 5 bases and J gave up 4 bases, with 11 bases separating them. Germline V CDR1 and CDR2: MNHEY, SMNVEV (reference sequence). The CDR3 DNA follows: TGTGCCAGCAGTGGGCGGGGACCCTATGGCTACACCTTC. Its protein is CASSGRGPYGYTF.

This clone was observed a single time. This chain uses TRBV21-1 with TRBJ1-1. TRBV21-1 is assigned pseudogene status. The CDR3 covers 16 residues. CDR3 DNA sequence: TGTGCCAGCACCCCTCGGCGTCGGGGGGCGGGCACTGAAGCTTTCTTT. The encoded protein is CASTPRRRGAGTEAFF.

The CDR3 protein is CASSLGGRGDGETQYF. The CDR3 DNA reads as TGTGCCAGCAGCTTAGGGGGACGGGGGGACGGGGAGACCCAGTACTTC. The chain combines TRBV11-2 with TRBJ2-5; 7 nucleotides match TRBD2. The CDR3 runs 16 residues. The trim removed 1 base at V and 5 bases at J, leaving 10 bases unmatched. From germline, CDR1 is SGHAT and CDR2 FQNNGV.